The 13 T cell receptor beta chains presented below share a single source sample, sequenced in a study of vaccination and CD4 T cells after COVID-19. The Oncomine TCR Beta short-read assay generated sequence data from the DNA of cultured CD4+ T cells. TCRdb re-analysed the PCR reads in MiXCR, keeping a single row per CDR3 protein. Seen here are 20,000 to 25,000 distinct CDR3 sequences, around two fifths observed once, and the top ten hold approximately 14%. Stated treatment: roughly ten-day PBMC culture with coronavirus spike peptide pools or control peptides (ViraFEST assay). These receptors have no identified antigens. Specimen: CD4+ T cells from blood, cultured in vitro. These receptors came from a human donor who had recovered from COVID-19.

This clonotype was seen a few times. V gene TRBV11-2 combines with J gene TRBJ1-2, with 8 positions matching TRBD1. The CDR3 has 17 amino acids. Per germline, CDR1 SGHAT and CDR2 FQNNGV. With 5 bases clipped from V and 7 bases from J, the junction kept 18 bases outside the gene matches. CDR3 region: CASSPATGGGWAGGYTF. The CDR3, as DNA: TGTGCCAGCAGCCCAGCTACAGGGGGAGGCTGGGCTGGTGGCTACACCTTC.

V and J are TRBV21-1 and TRBJ1-6; the table calls TRBD1, which could not be checked here. TRBV21-1 is a pseudogene segment. The CDR3 sequence is 17 residues long. The CDR3 DNA reads as TGTGCCAGCAGCCGCCGGGACAGTGGAACACATAATTCACCCCTCCACTTT. This translates into CASSRRDSGTHNSPLHF.

This chain connects TRBV5-4 to TRBJ2-2; TRBD1 or TRBD2 may be the D gene (5 bases each). V lost 6 bases and J 2 bases, leaving 11 bases between the germline ends. The germline V gene has CDR1 SGHNT and CDR2 YYREEE (reference sequence). The CDR3 has 14 amino acids. In nucleotides, the CDR3 is TGTGCCAGCAACCCTGGGACCAACACCGGGGAGCTGTTTTTT. Protein product: CASNPGTNTGELFF.

The rearrangement uses TRBV5-1 and TRBJ2-7; 9 bases match TRBD1. The CDR3 has 15 residues. The germline gives CDR1 SGHRS, CDR2 YFSETQ. After removal of 4 bases from V and 3 bases from J, the junction contained 8 bases not matched to a gene. The CDR3 nucleotides are TGCGCCAGCAGCACCGGGACAGGGATTGTCTACGAGCAGTACTTC. Encoded protein: CASSTGTGIVYEQYF. Full variable domain (missing parts from reference TRBV5-1 and TRBJ2-7): KAGVTQTPRYLIKTRGQQVTLSCSPISGHRSVSWYQQTPGQGLQFLFEYFSETQRNKGNFPGRFSGRQFSNSRSEMNVSTLELGDSALYLCASSTGTGIVYEQYFGPGTRLTVT.

The V and J genes are TRBV7-6 and TRBJ2-1; the match to TRBD1 covers 8 bases. The CDR3 extends over 15 amino acids. Per the germline V gene, CDR1 is SGHVS and CDR2 is FNYEAQ. The V gene end was trimmed by 9 bases and the J gene end by 3 bases; junction bases not matched to a gene: 10. The CDR3 DNA sequence: TGTGCCAGTAGGTCCGGGACAGGCGGCTACAATGAGCAGTTCTTC. Its translation is CASRSGTGGYNEQFF.

This clonotype has a handful of counts. The chain carries TRBV20-1 and TRBJ2-1, with TRBD2 identical over 7 bases. The junction had 17 bases not matched to a gene; V was cut back by 8 bases and J by 7 bases. CDR1 and CDR2 from the germline V gene are DFQATT and SNEGSKA (reference sequence). The CDR3 spans 15 residues. The CDR3 spells CSLSSGGSSSNEQFF. The CDR3 nucleotides read TGCAGTTTATCCTCGGGCGGGAGCTCTTCTAATGAGCAGTTCTTC.

The chain carries TRBV19 and TRBJ2-3; D remains ambiguous. The ends were cut back, 9 bases at V and 0 bases at J, with 13 bases in the middle. In germline, CDR1 is LNHDA, CDR2 SQIVND (reference sequence). The CDR3 totals 14 residues. As DNA, the CDR3 is TGTGCCAGCAGCATAGGACCTAGCACAGATACGCAGTATTTT. Its protein is CASSIGPSTDTQYF.

The chain recombines TRBV6-1 with TRBJ1-4; TRBD1 agrees at 7 bases. Germline V gene sequence: CDR1 MNHNS, CDR2 SASEGT. The J segment lost 2 bases and the V segment lost 7 bases, leaving 7 bases of the junction unmatched. The CDR3 length is 15 residues. The CDR3 loop reads CASMKQGITNEKLFF. CDR3 nucleotides: TGTGCCAGCATGAAACAGGGGATCACTAATGAAAAACTGTTTTTT.

The V and J genes are TRBV2 and TRBJ1-6; D gene unclear. Germline-derived CDR1 and CDR2 are SNHLY and FYNNEI. The CDR3 has 14 residues. Trimming left V 4 bases short and J 7 bases short, with 11 bases between. This chain's CDR3 is CASSGRVGNSPLHF. CDR3 DNA sequence: TGTGCCAGCAGTGGCCGGGTGGGGAATTCACCCCTCCACTTT.

This clonotype was picked up a small number of times. The chain combines TRBV5-4 with TRBJ1-2; possible D gene TRBD1, 6 bases. V dropped 4 bases and J dropped 0 bases, with 13 bases sitting between them. The CDR3 contains 15 residues. The germline V gene has CDR1 SGHNT and CDR2 YYREEE (reference sequence). The CDR3 nucleotides are TGTGCCAGCAGCATACAGGGTTCCCCTAACTATGGCTACACCTTC. Its protein is CASSIQGSPNYGYTF.

The chain uses TRBV18 and TRBJ2-5; 9 bases agree with TRBD1. Trimming cost V 4 bases and J 2 bases; bases outside gene matches: 8. The germline gives CDR1 KGHSH, CDR2 LQKENI. The CDR3 has 16 residues. The CDR3 DNA reads as TGTGCCAGCTCACTCAAGACAGGGGGGGGACAAGAGACCCAGTACTTC. This gives the protein CASSLKTGGGQETQYF.

This clonotype occurred a few times. CDR3 residues: CSVGGRQTDTQYF. The CDR3 coding sequence is TGCAGCGTTGGGGGCAGACAAACAGATACGCAGTATTTT. The gene calls are TRBV29-1 and TRBJ2-3; D might be TRBD1 (5 bases). There are 13 residues in the CDR3. V lost 4 bases and J lost 3, with 11 bases in between. The germline V gene has CDR1 SQVTM and CDR2 ANQGSEA.

Written as DNA, the CDR3 is TGTGCCAGCAGCTTAGTTTACCGGGACACTGAAGCTTTCTTT. Translated, it gives CASSLVYRDTEAFF. V is TRBV7-2 and J is TRBJ1-1, with unresolved D. Trimming left V 1 base short and J 3 bases short, with 9 bases between. The CDR3 has 14 residues. CDR1 and CDR2 (germline): SGHTA, FQGNSA.